Below, 25 T cell receptor beta chains from the same sample are listed, as sequenced in a study of T-cell reconstitution after alpha-beta-depleted transplantation in children. TCRbeta library preparation incorporated unique molecular identifiers. TCRdb called the PCR reads again in MiXCR, with one record for every CDR3 protein. Of over 85,000 distinct CDR3 sequences detected, approximately 6% appear once; the ten largest clones hold about 6%. The specimen was PBMCs, mostly from graft donor cells, collected 60 days after TCRalphabeta/CD19-depleted stem cell transplant. Every receptor here comes from a female patient between 2 and 15 years old who had a stem cell transplant for Fanconi anemia, so the T cells may come from the graft donor.

This clonotype was seen ten or more times. This chain joins TRBV24-1 and TRBJ2-1; D may be TRBD1 or TRBD2 (5 bases each). Trimming pared 2 bases from V and 8 bases from J, leaving 15 bases between. CDR1 and CDR2 (germline): KGHDR, SFDVKD. The CDR3 runs to 15 residues. The CDR3 DNA sequence: TGTGCCACCAGTGATTGGGGGAGTTGGGGCGATGAGCAGTTCTTC. As protein: CATSDWGSWGDEQFF.

This clonotype showed up many times. The chain carries TRBV14 and TRBJ1-1, with TRBD1 identical over 10 bases. CDR3 length equals 20 residues. CDR1 and CDR2 (germline): SGHDN, FVKESK. The ends lost 3 bases at V and 3 bases at J; junction bases unmatched: 19. The CDR3 DNA reads TGTGCCAGCAGCCACGAGCTAGACCAAAGGGACAGGGGATGGGACACTGAAGCTTTCTTT. Its translation: CASSHELDQRDRGWDTEAFF.

This clonotype was detected ten times or more. This rearrangement joins TRBV15 to TRBJ2-1; no firm D call. Germline loops: CDR1 LNHNV, CDR2 YYDKDF (reference sequence). Deletions cut 9 bases from V and 5 bases from J, with 11 bases between. The length of the CDR3 is 12 residues. CDR3 amino acids: CATRHGHNEQFF. CDR3 coding DNA: TGTGCCACTAGACACGGCCACAATGAGCAGTTCTTC.

This clonotype was detected many times. The rearrangement uses TRBV5-1 and TRBJ2-2; weak D call: TRBD2 (6 bases). The CDR3 runs 16 residues. The V gene's germline CDR1 is SGHRS and CDR2 YFSETQ. Deletions cut 2 bases from V and 2 bases from J, with 13 bases between. The CDR3 spells CASSFVPGENTGELFF. For the CDR3, the DNA is TGCGCCAGCAGCTTTGTGCCGGGGGAAAACACCGGGGAGCTGTTTTTT.

The sample holds many counts of this clonotype. V usage is TRBV25-1 and J usage is TRBJ1-1, with D possibly TRBD1 on 6 matching bases. Germline CDR1 MGHDK, CDR2 SYGVNS. Trimming took off 2 bases at V and 1 base at J, with 11 bases between the two ends. The CDR3 loop spans 15 amino acids. The CDR3 nucleotides read TGTGCCAGCAGTGAAAACAGGGTGGAGAACACTGAAGCTTTCTTT. Its translation is CASSENRVENTEAFF.

In this sample, this clonotype turned up many times. The rearrangement joins TRBV5-1 to TRBJ2-1; 8 nucleotides agree with TRBD2. Germline lookup yields CDR1 SGHRS and CDR2 YFSETQ. V trimming: 1 base; J trimming: 2 bases; junction bases outside the gene matches: 8. CDR3 length: 17 residues. The CDR3 region is CASSLTPGLGAYNEQFF. The DNA of the CDR3 is TGCGCCAGCAGCTTGACCCCGGGACTAGGAGCCTACAATGAGCAGTTCTTC.

This clonotype was detected ten times or more. The chain carries TRBV20-1 and TRBJ2-7; 9 bases match TRBD1. J lost 5 bases, V lost 5 bases, and 10 bases had no gene match. Germline values: CDR1 DFQATT, CDR2 SNEGSKA (reference sequence). The CDR3 is 14 residues long. The CDR3 sequence is CSAFTGTGLHEQYF. DNA for the CDR3: TGCAGTGCTTTTACCGGGACAGGGCTCCACGAGCAGTACTTC.

This clonotype occurred many times. The CDR3 reads CSARDARDIDYEQYF. The CDR3 nucleotides are TGCAGTGCTAGAGATGCACGGGACATCGACTACGAGCAGTACTTC. The chain carries TRBV20-1 and TRBJ2-7; D may be TRBD1 (6 bases). CDR1 and CDR2 from the germline V gene are DFQATT and SNEGSKA (reference sequence). This CDR3 comprises 15 residues. V was cut by 0 bases and J by 3 bases, with 15 bases left in between.

This clonotype showed up many times. The rearrangement joins TRBV28 to TRBJ2-7, with 11 bases that match TRBD1. Trimming took 2 bases from V and 7 from J; bases not matched to a gene: 4. Germline V gene data show CDR1 as MDHEN and CDR2 as SYDVKM. The CDR3 has 14 amino acids. The CDR3 region is CASSLGQGAQEQYF. The CDR3 DNA follows: TGTGCCAGCAGTTTAGGACAGGGGGCGCAGGAGCAGTACTTC. Combining the CDR3 with reference TRBV28 and TRBJ2-7 gives the whole variable domain DVKVTQSSRYLVKRTGEKVFLECVQDMDHENMFWYRQDPGLGLRLIYFSYDVKMKEKGDIPEGYSVSREKKERFSLILESASTNQTSMYLCASSLGQGAQEQYFGPGTRLTVT.

The J gene is TRBJ2-7, the V gene TRBV18; the D gene is possibly TRBD1 (6 bases). Trimming left V 8 bases short and J 5 bases short, with 13 bases between. CDR3 length: 12 residues. Germline CDR1 reads KGHSH; CDR2 reads LQKENI. The CDR3: CASKQGRNEQYF. CDR3 DNA sequence: TGTGCCAGCAAACAGGGCAGAAACGAGCAGTACTTC.

This clonotype was counted many times. The chain uses TRBV28 and TRBJ2-3; tentative D call: TRBD2 (6 bases). This CDR3 spans 17 amino acids. V gave up 2 bases and J gave up 0 bases, with 15 bases separating them. Germline CDR1 reads MDHEN; CDR2 reads SYDVKM. This chain's CDR3 is CASSLAGSITSTDTQYF. As DNA, the CDR3 is TGTGCCAGCAGTTTAGCGGGGTCTATCACTAGCACAGATACGCAGTATTTT.

This clonotype was seen many times. The chain is built from TRBV18 and TRBJ2-5; 11 bases are a match to TRBD1. The ends lost 2 bases at V and 3 bases at J; junction bases unmatched: 5. The CDR3 contains 16 residues. Germline V gives CDR1 KGHSH, CDR2 LQKENI. Written as DNA, the CDR3 is TGTGCCAGCTCACCATTTGGACAGGGGGCTGAAGAGACCCAGTACTTC. Translated, it gives CASSPFGQGAEETQYF.

The chain uses TRBV6-1 and TRBJ2-3; a possible D gene is TRBD1 (5 bases). V was shortened by 6 bases and J by 7 bases, with 17 bases between the two germline ends. This CDR3 has 14 amino acids. Germline V CDR1 and CDR2: MNHNS, SASEGT. The CDR3 spells CASSPTGKSNTQYF. CDR3 coding DNA: TGTGCCAGCAGCCCCACAGGAAAGTCGAATACGCAGTATTTT.

This clonotype was observed at least ten times. This sequence joins TRBV28 and TRBJ2-7; 10 positions agree with TRBD2. The germline V gene has CDR1 MDHEN and CDR2 SYDVKM. The CDR3 is 15 amino acids. Trimming took 4 bases from V and 1 from J; bases not matched to a gene: 4. CDR3 protein: CASSSLAGASYEQYF. CDR3 sequence (DNA): TGTGCCAGCAGTTCCCTAGCGGGAGCGTCCTACGAGCAGTACTTC.

This clonotype was detected many times. The chain carries TRBV10-3 and TRBJ2-3; D gene unclear. The CDR3 has 13 amino acids. Germline CDR1 ENHRY, CDR2 SYGVKD. V was cut by 3 bases and J by 0 bases, with 4 bases left in between. The CDR3 is CAISDGSTDTQYF. CDR3 nucleotides: TGTGCCATCAGTGACGGAAGCACAGATACGCAGTATTTT.

There are many counts of this clonotype. This chain joins TRBV28 and TRBJ2-3, with D perhaps TRBD2 (5 bases). Germline CDR1 and CDR2: MDHEN and SYDVKM. Trimming removed 4 bases at V and 0 bases at J, with 17 bases between. CDR3 length: 17 residues. The CDR3 bases are TGTGCCAGCAGTTCCTCGGGGTCCTTACCTAGCACAGATACGCAGTATTTT. Protein: CASSSSGSLPSTDTQYF.

At least ten counts were recorded for this clonotype. The J gene is TRBJ2-1, the V gene TRBV12-3 or TRBV12-4; 8 bases line up with TRBD2. CDR3 size: 15 residues. V lost 5 bases to trimming and J lost 9 bases; unmatched junction nucleotides: 12. The CDR3, as DNA: TGTGCCAGCAGTCCCAACGCCGGGGGGGCCGGTGAGCAGTTCTTC. It is translated as CASSPNAGGAGEQFF.

This clonotype was counted between two and nine times. The CDR3 nucleotides read TGTGCCTGGAATAGTATAGGGGGATCGGTCGACGAGCAGTACTTC. Protein: CAWNSIGGSVDEQYF. The rearrangement joins TRBV30 to TRBJ2-7; the D gene is possibly TRBD1 (6 bases). This CDR3 is 15 amino acids long. Germline V gene sequence: CDR1 GTSNPN, CDR2 SVGIG (reference sequence). Trimming left V 4 bases short and J 5 bases short, with 21 bases between.

The chain uses TRBV5-6 and TRBJ2-7; either TRBD1 or TRBD2 may supply D (7 bases each). V was clipped by 0 bases and J by 3 bases, with 16 bases between them. This CDR3 is 16 amino acids long. The germline CDR1 and CDR2 sequences are SGHDT and YYEEEE. The CDR3 DNA follows: TGTGCCAGCAGCTTGGAGGTAGACAGGGAGGGCTACGAGCAGTACTTC. Translated, it gives CASSLEVDREGYEQYF.

The rearrangement joins TRBV7-2 to TRBJ2-1; perhaps TRBD2 as D (5 bases). CDR1 is SGHTA and CDR2 is FQGNSA in the germline V gene. The CDR3 totals 13 residues. Trimming shortened V by 1 base and J by 14 bases, and 15 bases separated the two germline ends. The CDR3 spells CASSLEGGGLKFF. The CDR3 bases are TGTGCCAGCAGCTTAGAGGGCGGAGGACTCAAGTTCTTC.

At least ten counts were recorded for this clonotype. This chain connects TRBV12-3 or TRBV12-4 to TRBJ2-7; TRBD2 matches 10 bases. The CDR3 has 14 amino acids. J gave up 6 bases and V 4 bases, and 6 bases lay outside the gene matches. The CDR3 spells CASSSLAGAGEQYF. The CDR3 DNA is TGTGCCAGCAGTTCCCTAGCGGGGGCAGGCGAGCAGTACTTC.

The chain links TRBV7-2 to TRBJ2-3; D may be TRBD1 or TRBD2 (5 bases each). Per the germline V gene, CDR1 is SGHTA and CDR2 is FQGNSA. The ends were cut back, 0 bases at V and 5 bases at J, with 9 bases in the middle. The CDR3 spans 14 residues. CDR3 sequence (DNA): TGTGCCAGCAGCTTAGCGGCTGGGGGAGATACGCAGTATTTT. As protein: CASSLAAGGDTQYF.

This clonotype showed up many times. This rearrangement joins TRBV9 to TRBJ2-1; a weak D match, TRBD1 (6 bases). Germline V gene data show CDR1 as SGDLS and CDR2 as YYNGEE. V was clipped by 3 bases and J by 4 bases, with 14 bases between them. This CDR3 is built from 15 residues. The CDR3 is CASSDKGEWYNEQFF. As DNA, the CDR3 is TGTGCCAGCAGCGATAAGGGGGAATGGTACAATGAGCAGTTCTTC.

The chain links TRBV12-3 or TRBV12-4 to TRBJ1-5; no firm D call. The CDR3 sequence is 16 residues long. The V and J ends lost 1 base and 7 bases respectively, with 17 bases between them. The CDR3 region has the DNA TGTGCCAGCAGTTTAGGCGGGGTAGGGAGGCAGCAGCCCCAGCATTTT. Translated, it gives CASSLGGVGRQQPQHF.

This clonotype showed up many times. V is TRBV12-3 or TRBV12-4 and J is TRBJ2-7; no reliable D call. CDR3 size: 10 residues. The germline V and J ends were trimmed by 6 bases and 4 bases, with 4 bases remaining between them. The CDR3, as DNA: TGTGCCAGCAGCATATACGAGCAGTACTTC. Its protein product is CASSIYEQYF.